Listed below are T cell receptor beta chains from one sample, sequenced in a study of blood T cell repertoires in COVID-19. Assay used: immunoSEQ multiplex PCR; TCRdb lists only in-frame clones, some missing. The sample includes 150,000 to 200,000 clones, 84% of them seen just once. The specimen was PBMCs or T cells enriched from blood (not recorded which). The receptors originated from a woman between 50 and 59 years old who had recovered from COVID-19. Both conserved end residues are part of each CDR3. The D gene is left open where the match is weak. Size values are once, few and many counts, or a class for expanded clones, and some rows have none.

J	D	V	size	DNA	CDR3
TRBJ1-2	.	TRBV7-8	.	TGTGCCAGCGGCAGCGCCTATGGCTACACCTTC	CASGSAYGYTF
TRBJ2-2	TRBD2	TRBV18	few	TGTGCCAGCTCATCTAGCGGTAGGAACACCGGGGAGCTGTTTTTT	CASSSSGRNTGELFF
TRBJ2-7	.	TRBV15	.	TGTGCCACCAGCAGAGATGGGAGCTACGAGCAGTACTTC	CATSRDGSYEQYF
TRBJ1-2	.	TRBV6-2/TRBV6-3	.	TGTGCCAGCAGCTCGAGGGCCCCCTATGGCTACACCTTC	CASSSRAPYGYTF
TRBJ2-3	TRBD2	TRBV15	.	TGTGCCACCAGCCAATTTCGGGGGGGGCTCACAGATACGCAGTATTTT	CATSQFRGGLTDTQYF
TRBJ2-7	.	TRBV6-2/TRBV6-3	few	TGTGCCAGCAGTGTAGGGACAAAGAACTACGAGCAGTACTTC	CASSVGTKNYEQYF
TRBJ2-1	TRBD2	TRBV5-6	.	TGTGCCAGCAGCTCCCCCGGGAGGGCCTACTACAATGAGCAGTTCTTC	CASSSPGRAYYNEQFF
TRBJ1-5	.	TRBV2	.	TGTGCCAGCAGTGAACAGGGGCGGAACAATCAGCCCCAGCATTTT	CASSEQGRNNQPQHF
TRBJ2-1	.	TRBV29-1	.	TGCAGCGCCCAGACTAGCTCCTACAATGAGCAGTTCTTC	CSAQTSSYNEQFF
TRBJ1-5	.	TRBV21-1	.	TGTGCCAGCAGCAAAGTACCCCCCGACATTGATCAGCCCCAGCATTTT	CASSKVPPDIDQPQHF
TRBJ1-1	.	TRBV28	.	TGTGCCAGCAGTTTAAGAGCGAGCTTCCAGAACACTGAAGCTTTCTTT	CASSLRASFQNTEAFF
TRBJ2-5	.	TRBV7-6	.	TGTGCCAGCAGCTTAGCGCACGGTAGCGCAGAGACCCAGTACTTC	CASSLAHGSAETQYF
TRBJ2-7	TRBD1	TRBV7-2	.	TGTGCCAGCAGCCAGGGGGTCCGGGTCTACGAGCAGTACTTC	CASSQGVRVYEQYF
TRBJ1-2	.	TRBV12-3/TRBV12-4	.	TGTGCCAGCAGTATGGGGCTCTATGGCTACACCTTC	CASSMGLYGYTF
TRBJ2-7	.	TRBV7-2	.	TGTGCCAGCAGCTTAAGTGGCAGGGGCGCAAGGGAGCAGTACTTC	CASSLSGRGAREQYF
TRBJ2-7	TRBD2	TRBV7-9	.	TGTGCCAGCAGCTACCTTGACGGGAGGATCTCCTACGAGCAGTACTTC	CASSYLDGRISYEQYF
TRBJ2-1	TRBD2	TRBV29-1	.	TGCAGCGTCGTCCCGGGACTAGTAGTCAATGAGCAGTTCTTC	CSVVPGLVVNEQFF
TRBJ2-3	TRBD2	TRBV19	.	TGTGCCAGTAGTGCGGGACTAGCGGGATTCACGGATACGCAGTATTTT	CASSAGLAGFTDTQYF
TRBJ1-5	.	TRBV6-5	few	TGTGCCAGCAGAAAGACTGGGGAGATGAATCAGCCCCAGCATTTT	CASRKTGEMNQPQHF
TRBJ1-5	TRBD1	TRBV18	.	TGTGCCAGCTCACCCGCGACAGGGGGTAACAATCAGCCCCAGCATTTT	CASSPATGGNNQPQHF
TRBJ1-2	.	TRBV2	.	TGTGCCAGCAGTCGAACACTAAACTATGGCTACACCTTC	CASSRTLNYGYTF
TRBJ2-7	TRBD1	TRBV6-2/TRBV6-3	.	TGTGCCAGCAGTTCGGGACAGAAGAACTACGAGCAGTACTTC	CASSSGQKNYEQYF
TRBJ1-6	.	TRBV28	.	TGTGCCAGCAGTCCTGCGGCCAGTTATAATTCACCCCTCCACTTT	CASSPAASYNSPLHF
TRBJ2-4	.	TRBV15	.	TGTGCCACCAGCAGAGATCTGGGGGCCGGGGACATTCAGTACTTC	CATSRDLGAGDIQYF
TRBJ2-7	.	TRBV28	few	TGTGCCAGCAGTTACCCCCGGGACATAGACTACGAGCAGTACTTC	CASSYPRDIDYEQYF
TRBJ2-1	.	TRBV4-1	.	TGCGCCAGCAGCCAAGGCCAGGGTACCTACAATGAGCAGTTCTTC	CASSQGQGTYNEQFF
TRBJ1-5	.	TRBV3-1/TRBV3-2	.	TGTGCCAGCAGCCCCCTAGGCCAGCCCCAGCATTTT	CASSPLGQPQHF
TRBJ1-4	.	TRBV5-5	.	TGTGCCAGCAACGGAGGAACAACTAATGAAAAACTGTTTTTT	CASNGGTTNEKLFF
TRBJ1-3	.	TRBV3-1/TRBV3-2	.	TGTGCCAGCAGCCAAGGGGAGGTTTCTGGAAACACCATATATTTT	CASSQGEVSGNTIYF
TRBJ2-5	TRBD2	TRBV5-1	.	TGCGCCAGCAGCTTGGGGGGACTAGGGGTCCAAGAGACCCAGTACTTC	CASSLGGLGVQETQYF
TRBJ1-6	.	TRBV20-1	.	TGCAGTGCTAGTGACCTGAGCTCCTATAATTCACCCCTCCACTTT	CSASDLSSYNSPLHF
TRBJ1-1	TRBD1	TRBV19	.	TGTGCCAGTCGTCGGGACAGGGGGCGCGACACTGAAGCTTTCTTT	CASRRDRGRDTEAFF
TRBJ2-1	.	TRBV27	.	TGTGCCAGCAGTGAGGGAGCCTACAATGAGCAGTTCTTC	CASSEGAYNEQFF
TRBJ1-2	.	TRBV7-2	once	TGTGCCAGCAGCTTAGAGGGTCGAGGGCTTGGCTATGGCTACACCTTC	CASSLEGRGLGYGYTF
TRBJ2-3	TRBD2	TRBV7-6	few	TGTGCCAGCAGCCCAGACCACAGCGGGAGACGTACGCAGTATTTT	CASSPDHSGRRTQYF
TRBJ2-1	TRBD1	TRBV12-5	.	TGTGCTAGTGGCCTCACAGGGGGGACCTACAATGAGCAGTTCTTC	CASGLTGGTYNEQFF
TRBJ2-5	TRBD2	TRBV7-9	.	TGTGCCAGCAGCTTTAGCGGGATGGGAGGGGAGACCCAGTACTTC	CASSFSGMGGETQYF
TRBJ2-7	.	TRBV7-9	.	TGTGCCAGCAGCTTAAGCCCCTACGAGCAGTACTTC	CASSLSPYEQYF
TRBJ1-2	TRBD1	TRBV7-2	.	TGTGCCAGCAGCTTAACCCAGACAGGGTTTGGCTACACCTTC	CASSLTQTGFGYTF
TRBJ1-6	.	TRBV28	.	TGTGCCAGCAGTTTGGGCTTCTCACCCCTCCACTTT	CASSLGFSPLHF
TRBJ2-1	.	TRBV4-3	.	TGCGCCAGCAGCCAAGGAAGGGGGATCAATGAGCAGTTCTTC	CASSQGRGINEQFF
TRBJ2-7	.	TRBV11-2	.	TGTGCCAGCAGCTTAGCGGGTTTTGGTCAGGGTAACTACGAGCAGTACTTC	CASSLAGFGQGNYEQYF
TRBJ2-5	TRBD2	TRBV4-2	.	TGTGCCAGCAGCCAAGGGGGGGGTGGCCAAGAGACCCAGTACTTC	CASSQGGGGQETQYF
TRBJ2-3	.	TRBV10-3	.	TGTGCCACTACCCCGAACACAGATACGCAGTATTTT	CATTPNTDTQYF
TRBJ2-3	TRBD2	TRBV2	.	TGTGCCAGCGGACCCCTACTAGCGGACACAGATACGCAGTATTTT	CASGPLLADTDTQYF
TRBJ1-3	.	TRBV4-3	once	TGCGCCAGCAGCCAAGAGTCGTTGGCCGGGAGAGGAAACACCATATATTTT	CASSQESLAGRGNTIYF
TRBJ2-1	.	TRBV18	.	TGTGCCAGCTCACCAAACACTGCCAGGAGCGCGGGCTCCTACAATGAGCAGTTCTTC	CASSPNTARSAGSYNEQFF
TRBJ1-5	.	TRBV19	.	TGTGCCAGTTGGGGCGGGGCCGGGGTTCAGCCCCAGCATTTT	CASWGGAGVQPQHF
TRBJ2-5	.	TRBV18	.	TGTGCCAGCTCAGACTATCAAGAGACCCAGTACTTC	CASSDYQETQYF
TRBJ2-1	TRBD2	TRBV4-2	.	TGTGCCAGCAGCCGCACGAAAAATCCAGCGGGGGGGCCCTACAATGAGCAGTTCTTC	CASSRTKNPAGGPYNEQFF
TRBJ1-3	.	TRBV29-1	.	TGCAGCGTTCAACTAACGATTAAGGACACCATATATTTT	CSVQLTIKDTIYF
TRBJ2-5	TRBD1	TRBV10-3	few	TGTGCCATCAGTGAGTCAAAGGGGACAGAAGAGACCCAGTACTTC	CAISESKGTEETQYF
TRBJ2-3	.	TRBV2	once	TGTGCCAGCAGCCAATTCGATACGCAGTATTTT	CASSQFDTQYF
TRBJ2-5	.	TRBV6-5	once	TGTGCCAGCAGTTACTCGAATCCCCGGGAGACCCAGTACTTC	CASSYSNPRETQYF